This T cell receptor beta chain was sequenced in a study of blood T cell repertoires in COVID-19. Study-wide background: Sites across the United States, Italy and Spain contributed samples from acute and convalescent COVID-19. PBMCs, B-cell-depleted T cells, or T cells provided the cDNA or gDNA that made up the material.

Germline-derived CDR1 and CDR2 are MNHEY and SMNVEV (reference sequence). The CDR3 consists of 14 residues. Trimming removed 6 bases from V and 1 base from J, with 12 bases in between. In the authors' workflow: Amplification of reference gene primers provided the estimated nucleated cell counts. Produced via immunoSEQ multiplex PCR; TCRdb's table is partial and in-frame only. V and J calls and clone size follow that table, whereas D and trimming were derived from the DNA. The top ten clones hold roughly 4% of a sample with roughly 84,000 clones, about 80% of them seen once. This clone rates as medium-sized (0.01 to 0.1%).

The genes are TRBV27 and TRBJ1-1, with D possibly TRBD1 on 6 matching bases. Material: peripheral blood. The sequence was obtained from a woman aged 45-65 years with acute or convalescent COVID-19. CDR3 sequence reads: CASRPLTGNTEAFF. The DNA of the CDR3 is TGTGCCAGCAGACCTCTGACAGGGAACACTGAAGCTTTCTTT.